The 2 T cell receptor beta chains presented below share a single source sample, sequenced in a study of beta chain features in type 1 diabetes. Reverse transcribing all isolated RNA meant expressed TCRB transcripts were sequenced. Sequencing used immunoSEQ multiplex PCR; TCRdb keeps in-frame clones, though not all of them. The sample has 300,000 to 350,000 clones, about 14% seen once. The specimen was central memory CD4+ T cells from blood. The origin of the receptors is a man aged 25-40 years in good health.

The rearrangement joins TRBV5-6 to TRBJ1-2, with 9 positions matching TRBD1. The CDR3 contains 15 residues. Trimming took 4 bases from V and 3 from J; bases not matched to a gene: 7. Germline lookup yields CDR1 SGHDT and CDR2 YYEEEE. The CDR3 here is CASSRRTGVDYGYTF. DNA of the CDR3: TGTGCCAGCAGCCGTAGGACAGGGGTAGACTATGGCTACACCTTC.

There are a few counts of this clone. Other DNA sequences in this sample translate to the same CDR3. The CDR3 DNA follows: TGTGCCAGCAGCGTAGCCCCGGGGGTCAACTCTGGAAACACCATATATTTT. Protein sequence: CASSVAPGVNSGNTIYF. The chain carries TRBV9 and TRBJ1-3; TRBD1 is a possible D gene (5 bases). The germline CDR1 and CDR2 sequences are SGDLS and YYNGEE. The CDR3 loop spans 17 amino acids. The V gene lost 0 bases and the J gene lost 0 bases, with 13 bases spanning the gap.